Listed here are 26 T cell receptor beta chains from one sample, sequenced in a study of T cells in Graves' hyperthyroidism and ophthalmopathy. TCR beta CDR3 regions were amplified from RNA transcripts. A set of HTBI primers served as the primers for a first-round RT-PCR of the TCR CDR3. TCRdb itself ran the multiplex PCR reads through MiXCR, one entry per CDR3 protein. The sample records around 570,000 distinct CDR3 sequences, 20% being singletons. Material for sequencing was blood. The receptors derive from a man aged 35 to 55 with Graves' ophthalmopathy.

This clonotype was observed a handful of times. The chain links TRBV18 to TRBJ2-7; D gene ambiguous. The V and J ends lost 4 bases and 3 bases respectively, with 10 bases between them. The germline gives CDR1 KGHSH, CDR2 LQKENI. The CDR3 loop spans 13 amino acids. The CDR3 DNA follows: TGTGCCAGCTCACTTGCCCTACTCTACGAGCAGTACTTC. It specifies CASSLALLYEQYF.

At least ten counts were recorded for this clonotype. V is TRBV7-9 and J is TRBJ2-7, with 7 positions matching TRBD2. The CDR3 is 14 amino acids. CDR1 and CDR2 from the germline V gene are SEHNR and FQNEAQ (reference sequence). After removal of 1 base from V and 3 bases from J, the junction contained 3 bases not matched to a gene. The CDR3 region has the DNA TGTGCCAGCAGCTTAGGGCGGGAGATCTACGAGCAGTACTTC. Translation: CASSLGREIYEQYF.

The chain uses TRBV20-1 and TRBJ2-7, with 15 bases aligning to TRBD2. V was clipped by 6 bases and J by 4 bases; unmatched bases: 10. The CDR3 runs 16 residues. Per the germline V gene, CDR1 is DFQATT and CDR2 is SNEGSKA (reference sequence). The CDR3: CSASRTSGRALYEQYF. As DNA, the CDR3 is TGCAGTGCCTCCAGGACTAGCGGGAGGGCCTTGTACGAGCAGTACTTC.

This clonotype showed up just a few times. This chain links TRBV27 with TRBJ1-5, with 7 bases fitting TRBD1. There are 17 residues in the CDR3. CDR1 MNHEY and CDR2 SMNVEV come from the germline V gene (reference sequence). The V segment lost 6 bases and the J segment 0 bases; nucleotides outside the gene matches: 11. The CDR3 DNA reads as TGTGCCAGCAGCCAAAGGACAGGAGATAATAGCAATCAGCCCCAGCATTTT. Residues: CASSQRTGDNSNQPQHF.

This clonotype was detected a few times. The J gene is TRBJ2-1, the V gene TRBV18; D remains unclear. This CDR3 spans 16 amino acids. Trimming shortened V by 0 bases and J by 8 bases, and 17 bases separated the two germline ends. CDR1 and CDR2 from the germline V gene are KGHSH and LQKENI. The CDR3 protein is CASSPPQAEYLYEQFF. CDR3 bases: TGTGCCAGCTCACCACCGCAGGCCGAATATTTATATGAGCAGTTCTTC.

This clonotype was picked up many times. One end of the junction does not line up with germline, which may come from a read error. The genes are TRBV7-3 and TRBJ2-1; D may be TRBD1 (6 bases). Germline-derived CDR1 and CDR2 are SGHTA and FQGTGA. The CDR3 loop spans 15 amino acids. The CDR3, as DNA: TGTGCCAGCAGCCTAACCGGGACAACCTACAATGAGCAGTTCTTC. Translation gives CASSLTGTTYNEQFF. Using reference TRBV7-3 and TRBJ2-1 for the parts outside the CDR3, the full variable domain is GAGVSQTPSNKVTEKGKYVELRCDPISGHTALYWYRQSLGQGPEFLIYFQGTGAADDSGLPNDRFFAVRPEGSVSTLKIQRTERGDSAVYLCASSLTGTTYNEQFFGPGTRLTVL.

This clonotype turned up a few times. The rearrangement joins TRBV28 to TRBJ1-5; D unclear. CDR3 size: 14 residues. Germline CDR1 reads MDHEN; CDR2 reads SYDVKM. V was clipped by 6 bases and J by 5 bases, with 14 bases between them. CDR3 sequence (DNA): TGTGCCAGCAGCCCGTTCGGGGAGTATCAGCCCCAGCATTTT. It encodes CASSPFGEYQPQHF.

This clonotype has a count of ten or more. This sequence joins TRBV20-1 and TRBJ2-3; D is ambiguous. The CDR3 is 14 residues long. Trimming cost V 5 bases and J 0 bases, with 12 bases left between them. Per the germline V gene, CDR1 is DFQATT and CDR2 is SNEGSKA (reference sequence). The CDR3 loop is CSALIPPSTDTQYF. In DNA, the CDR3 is TGCAGTGCTCTTATACCTCCTAGCACAGATACGCAGTATTTT.

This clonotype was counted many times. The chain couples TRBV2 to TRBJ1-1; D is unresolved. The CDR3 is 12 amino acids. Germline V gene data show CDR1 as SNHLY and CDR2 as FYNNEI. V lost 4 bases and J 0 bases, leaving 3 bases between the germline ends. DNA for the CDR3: TGTGCCAGCAGTGTACTGAACACTGAAGCTTTCTTT. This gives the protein CASSVLNTEAFF.

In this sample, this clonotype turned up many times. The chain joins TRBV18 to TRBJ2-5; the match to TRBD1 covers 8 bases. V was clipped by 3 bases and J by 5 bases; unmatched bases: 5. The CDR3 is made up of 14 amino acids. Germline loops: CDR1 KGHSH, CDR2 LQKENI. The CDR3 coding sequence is TGTGCCAGCTCACCCAGGGGGCGCCGGGAGACCCAGTACTTC. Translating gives CASSPRGRRETQYF.

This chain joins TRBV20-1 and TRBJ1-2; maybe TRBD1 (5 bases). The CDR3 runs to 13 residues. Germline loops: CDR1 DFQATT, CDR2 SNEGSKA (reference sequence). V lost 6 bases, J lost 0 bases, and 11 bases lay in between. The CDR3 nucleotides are TGCAGTGCGAGGTGGGGGGCTAACTATGGCTACACCTTC. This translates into CSARWGANYGYTF.

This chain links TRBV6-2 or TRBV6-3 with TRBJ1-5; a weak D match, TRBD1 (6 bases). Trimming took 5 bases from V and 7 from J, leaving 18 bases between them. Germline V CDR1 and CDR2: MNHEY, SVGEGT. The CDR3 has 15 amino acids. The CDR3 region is CASSPPPGGRQPQHF. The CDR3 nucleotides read TGTGCCAGCAGTCCTCCGCCCGGGGGCCGACAGCCCCAGCATTTT.

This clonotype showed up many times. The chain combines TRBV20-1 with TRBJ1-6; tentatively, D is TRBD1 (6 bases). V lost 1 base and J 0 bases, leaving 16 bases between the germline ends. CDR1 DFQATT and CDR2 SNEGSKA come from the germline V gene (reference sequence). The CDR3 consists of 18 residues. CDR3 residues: CSARGGRGGRSYNSPLHF. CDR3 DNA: TGCAGTGCTAGAGGGGGCAGGGGAGGCCGCTCCTATAATTCACCCCTCCACTTT.

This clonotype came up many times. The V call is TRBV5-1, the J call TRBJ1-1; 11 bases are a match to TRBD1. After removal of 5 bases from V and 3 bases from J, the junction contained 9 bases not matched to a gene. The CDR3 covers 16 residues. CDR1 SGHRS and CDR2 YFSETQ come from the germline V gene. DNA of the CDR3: TGCGCCAGCAGTGGACAGGGGGCTATACAGGACACTGAAGCTTTCTTT. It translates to CASSGQGAIQDTEAFF.

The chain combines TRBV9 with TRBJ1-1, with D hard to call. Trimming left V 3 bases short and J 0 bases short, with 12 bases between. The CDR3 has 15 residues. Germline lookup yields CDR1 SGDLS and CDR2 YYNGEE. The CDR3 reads CASSATDLVNTEAFF. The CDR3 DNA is TGTGCCAGCAGCGCAACGGACCTCGTGAACACTGAAGCTTTCTTT.

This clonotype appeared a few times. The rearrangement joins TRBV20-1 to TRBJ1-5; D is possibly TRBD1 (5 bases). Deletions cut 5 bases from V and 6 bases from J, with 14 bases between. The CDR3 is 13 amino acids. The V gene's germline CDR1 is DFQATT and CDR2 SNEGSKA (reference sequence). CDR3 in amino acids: CSAGGIGFQPQHF. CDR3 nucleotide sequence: TGCAGTGCTGGGGGGATCGGGTTTCAGCCCCAGCATTTT.

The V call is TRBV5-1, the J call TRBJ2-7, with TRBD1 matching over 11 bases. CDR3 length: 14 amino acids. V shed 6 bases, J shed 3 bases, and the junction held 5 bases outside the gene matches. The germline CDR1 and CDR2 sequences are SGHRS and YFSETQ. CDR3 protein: CASIPGTGGYEQYF. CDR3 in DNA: TGCGCCAGCATACCCGGGACAGGGGGCTACGAGCAGTACTTC.

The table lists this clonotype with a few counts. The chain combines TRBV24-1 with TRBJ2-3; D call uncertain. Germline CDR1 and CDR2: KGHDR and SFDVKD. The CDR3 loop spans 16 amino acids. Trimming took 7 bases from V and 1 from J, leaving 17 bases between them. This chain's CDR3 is CATSSTPPWGTDTQYF. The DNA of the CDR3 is TGTGCCACCAGCTCAACCCCCCCGTGGGGCACAGATACGCAGTATTTT.

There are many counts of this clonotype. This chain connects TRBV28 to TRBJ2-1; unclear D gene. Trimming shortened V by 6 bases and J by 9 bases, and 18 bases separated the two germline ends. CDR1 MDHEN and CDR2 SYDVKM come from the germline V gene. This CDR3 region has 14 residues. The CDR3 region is CASSPPRPASEQFF. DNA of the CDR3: TGTGCCAGCAGCCCGCCACGTCCGGCGAGTGAGCAGTTCTTC.

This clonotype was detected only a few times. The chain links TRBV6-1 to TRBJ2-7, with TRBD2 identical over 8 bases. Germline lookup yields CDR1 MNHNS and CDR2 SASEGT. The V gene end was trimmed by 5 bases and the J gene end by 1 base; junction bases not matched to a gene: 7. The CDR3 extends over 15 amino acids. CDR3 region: CASSRSGTSSYEQYF. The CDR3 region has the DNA TGTGCCAGCAGTCGCTCCGGGACTAGTTCCTACGAGCAGTACTTC.

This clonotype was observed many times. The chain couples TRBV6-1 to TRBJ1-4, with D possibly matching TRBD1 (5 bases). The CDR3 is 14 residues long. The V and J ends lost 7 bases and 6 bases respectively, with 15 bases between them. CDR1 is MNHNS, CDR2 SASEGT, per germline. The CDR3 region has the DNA TGTGCCAGCACTAACCCCGGGACGGATGAAAAACTGTTTTTT. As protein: CASTNPGTDEKLFF.

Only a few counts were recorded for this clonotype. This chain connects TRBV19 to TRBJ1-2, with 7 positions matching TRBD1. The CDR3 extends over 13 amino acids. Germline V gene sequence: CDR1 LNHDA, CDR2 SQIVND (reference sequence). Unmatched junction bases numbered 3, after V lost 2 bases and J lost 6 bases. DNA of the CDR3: TGTGCCAGTAGTATAACAGGGGTTCATGGCTACACCTTC. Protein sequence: CASSITGVHGYTF.

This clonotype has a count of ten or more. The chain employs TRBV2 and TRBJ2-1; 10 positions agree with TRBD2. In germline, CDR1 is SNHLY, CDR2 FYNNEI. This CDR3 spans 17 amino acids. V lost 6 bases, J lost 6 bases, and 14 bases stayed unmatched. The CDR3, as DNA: TGTGCCAGCAGAAACCTTAACCTAGCGGGAGTGGGCAATGAGCAGTTCTTC. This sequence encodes CASRNLNLAGVGNEQFF.

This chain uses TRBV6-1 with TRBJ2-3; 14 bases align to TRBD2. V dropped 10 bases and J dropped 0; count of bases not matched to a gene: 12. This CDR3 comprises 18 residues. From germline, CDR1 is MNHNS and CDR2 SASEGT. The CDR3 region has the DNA TGTGCCACCCCAGACGGGACTAGCGGGAGATGTAGCACAGATACGCAGTATTTT. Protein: CATPDGTSGRCSTDTQYF.

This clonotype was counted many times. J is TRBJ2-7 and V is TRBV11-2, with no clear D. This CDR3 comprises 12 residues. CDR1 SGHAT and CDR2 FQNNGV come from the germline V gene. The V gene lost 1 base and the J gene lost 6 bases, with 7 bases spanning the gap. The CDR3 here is CASSLAAIEQYF. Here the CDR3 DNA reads TGTGCCAGCAGCTTAGCGGCCATCGAGCAGTACTTC.

The CDR3 DNA reads TGTGCCAGCAGCTTACGCCCAGGGCCTGTCTCTGGAAACACCATATATTTT. It encodes CASSLRPGPVSGNTIYF. This sequence joins TRBV11-2 and TRBJ1-3; TRBD1 is a possible D gene (5 bases). The ends were cut back, 2 bases at V and 0 bases at J, with 14 bases in the middle. The CDR3 loop spans 17 amino acids. Germline V CDR1 and CDR2: SGHAT, FQNNGV.